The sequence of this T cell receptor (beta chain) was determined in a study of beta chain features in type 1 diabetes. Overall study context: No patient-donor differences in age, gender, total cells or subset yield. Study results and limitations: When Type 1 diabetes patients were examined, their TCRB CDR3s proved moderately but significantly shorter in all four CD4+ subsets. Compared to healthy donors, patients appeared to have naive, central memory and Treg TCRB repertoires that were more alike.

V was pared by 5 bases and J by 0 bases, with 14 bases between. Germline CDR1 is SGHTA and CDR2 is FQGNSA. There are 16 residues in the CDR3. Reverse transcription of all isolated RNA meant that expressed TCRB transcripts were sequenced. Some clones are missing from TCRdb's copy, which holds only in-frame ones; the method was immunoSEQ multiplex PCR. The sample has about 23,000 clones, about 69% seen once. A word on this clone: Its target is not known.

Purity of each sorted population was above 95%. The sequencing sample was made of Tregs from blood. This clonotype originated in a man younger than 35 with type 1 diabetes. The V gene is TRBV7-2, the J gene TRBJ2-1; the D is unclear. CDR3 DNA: TGTGCCAGCAGCACCATCAGTCACAGCTCCTACAATGAGCAGTTCTTC. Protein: CASSTISHSSYNEQFF. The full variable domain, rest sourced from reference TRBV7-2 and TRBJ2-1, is GAGVSQSPSNKVTEKGKDVELRCDPISGHTALYWYRQSLGQGLEFLIYFQGNSAPDKSGLPSDRFSAERTGGSVSTLTIQRTQQEDSAVYLCASSTISHSSYNEQFFGPGTRLTVL.